The clone carrying this TCR beta chain was counted many times. Its matching antigen is unknown. Amplification of TCR alpha and beta CDR3 regions from RNA used iRepertoire nested multiplex PCR. Via MiXCR, TCRdb re-called the multiplex PCR reads, giving one row per CDR3 protein. The sample records about 400,000 distinct CDR3 sequences, around 38% being singletons. Germline CDR1 and CDR2: MNHEY and SVGAGI. The CDR3 sequence is 18 residues long. Trimming pared 0 bases from V and 4 bases from J, leaving 22 bases between. This sample stems from a study of glioma-infiltrating T cells. Overall study findings and caveats: Tissue and blood shared very few CDR3 sequences. Patients with low tissue-blood divergence carried a signature set of shared blood CDR3 motifs.

Material for sequencing was glioma tissue, nonneoplastic brain tissue, or PBMCs (not recorded which). The clonotype was recovered from a human donor with low-grade glioma or glioblastoma, undergoing nonglioma brain surgery, or in good health (not recorded which). The rearrangement uses TRBV6-5 and TRBJ2-7, with D possibly TRBD2 on 5 matching bases. CDR3 sequence: CASSYSRFTARGLYEQYF. DNA of the CDR3: TGTGCCAGCAGTTACTCGAGGTTTACAGCCCGCGGGTTATACGAGCAGTACTTC.